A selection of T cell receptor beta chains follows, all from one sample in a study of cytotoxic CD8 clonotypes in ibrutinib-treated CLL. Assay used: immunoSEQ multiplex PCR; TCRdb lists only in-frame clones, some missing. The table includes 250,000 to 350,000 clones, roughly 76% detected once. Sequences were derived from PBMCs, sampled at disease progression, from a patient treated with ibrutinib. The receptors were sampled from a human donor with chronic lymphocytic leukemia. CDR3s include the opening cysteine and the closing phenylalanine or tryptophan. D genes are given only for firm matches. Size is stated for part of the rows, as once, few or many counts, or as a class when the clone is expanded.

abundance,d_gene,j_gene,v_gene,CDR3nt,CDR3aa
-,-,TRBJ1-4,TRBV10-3,TGTGCCATCAGGGGGGAAACTAATGAAAAACTGTTTTTT,CAIRGETNEKLFF
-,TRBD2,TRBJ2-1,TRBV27,TGTGCCAGCAGTTTATTAACGACTAGCGTTAACGGTGGCAATGAGCAGTTCTTC,CASSLLTTSVNGGNEQFF
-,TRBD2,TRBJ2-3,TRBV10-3,TGTGCCATCAGAGGGACTAGCGGGAGTGATACGCAGTATTTT,CAIRGTSGSDTQYF
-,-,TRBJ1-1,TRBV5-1,TGCGCCAGCAGCTTGGCCACAGGGTCCTTCATGAACACTGAAGCTTTCTTT,CASSLATGSFMNTEAFF
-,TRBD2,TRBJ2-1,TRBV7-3,TGTGCCAGCAGCTCCACCGGGACTAGCTCTTACAATGAGCAGTTCTTC,CASSSTGTSSYNEQFF
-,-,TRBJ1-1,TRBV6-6,TGTGCCAGCAGTACGGCACGGACAACTGAAGCTTTCTTT,CASSTARTTEAFF
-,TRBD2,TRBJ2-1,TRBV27,TGTGCCAGCAGTTTCAGCGGGGACTCCTACAATGAGCAGTTCTTC,CASSFSGDSYNEQFF
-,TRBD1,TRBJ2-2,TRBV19,TGTGCCAGTAGTATGACAGGGAATACCGGGGAGCTGTTTTTT,CASSMTGNTGELFF
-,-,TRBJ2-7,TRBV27,TGTGCCAGCACAAAGCGGGACAGTCTCTACGAGCAGTACTTC,CASTKRDSLYEQYF
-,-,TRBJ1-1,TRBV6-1,TGTGCCAGCAGTGAAGCGTCCAGGGGCACTGAAGCTTTCTTT,CASSEASRGTEAFF
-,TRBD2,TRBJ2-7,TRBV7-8,TGTGCCAGCAGCCCGTACTTCGGGGGGACCTACGAGCAGTACTTC,CASSPYFGGTYEQYF
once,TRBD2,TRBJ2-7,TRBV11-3,TGTGCCAGCAGCTTAGTTGGGAGCGGGAGCTACGAGCAGTACTTC,CASSLVGSGSYEQYF
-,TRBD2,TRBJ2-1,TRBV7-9,TGTGCCAGCAGCGTACGGGGAGGGACTACCAATGAGCAGTTCTTC,CASSVRGGTTNEQFF
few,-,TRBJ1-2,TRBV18,TGTGCCAGCTCACCCAGACTGGACAAGGGCCCCTATGGCTACACCTTC,CASSPRLDKGPYGYTF
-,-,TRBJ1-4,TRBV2,TGTGCCAGCAGTGAATTAGGGCTCTTAAATGAAAAACTGTTTTTT,CASSELGLLNEKLFF
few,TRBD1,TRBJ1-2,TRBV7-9,TGTGCCAGCAGCCCTAGTGGACAGGGGGGAAACTATGGCTACACCTTC,CASSPSGQGGNYGYTF
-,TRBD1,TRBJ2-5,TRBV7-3,TGTGCCAGCAGCAAAGACAGGGAGCAGACCCAGTACTTC,CASSKDREQTQYF
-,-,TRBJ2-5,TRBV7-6,TGTGCCAGCAGCTCCCGGTACTTC,CASSSRYF
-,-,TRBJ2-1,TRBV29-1,TGCAGCGTTTTGCGTGGCAATGAGCAGTTCTTC,CSVLRGNEQFF
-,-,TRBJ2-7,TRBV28,TGTGCCAGCAGTTTATGGGGCGGAACGAACTACGAGCAGTACTTC,CASSLWGGTNYEQYF
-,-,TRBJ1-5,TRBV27,TGTGCCAGCAGTCTCAGGGGTAGCAATCAGCCCCAGCATTTT,CASSLRGSNQPQHF
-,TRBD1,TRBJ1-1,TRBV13,TGTGCCAGCAGAACAGGCAGGGGGCGAGTGAACACTGAAGCTTTCTTT,CASRTGRGRVNTEAFF